The present T cell receptor beta chain was sequenced within a study of T cell responses to AZD1222 COVID-19 vaccine. Germline V CDR1 and CDR2: SGHRS, YFSETQ. The CDR3 covers 13 residues. V was cut by 4 bases and J by 1 base, with 8 bases left in between. Worth noting for this clone: Its specificity is unknown.

Profiled with immunoSEQ multiplex PCR; TCRdb holds only in-frame clones, not every one. The profile shows 180,000 or so clones, approximately 94% of them singletons. General study findings and limits: Regions 160-218 and 743-854 dominated among vaccine-associated CD4 TCRs spanning spike. Regions left unmutated in variants are reportedly the target of nearly half of spike-specific TCRs. None of the repertoires were sampled until the peak T cell response had passed. Baseline serology detected seropositivity in only a handful of AZD1222 recipients.

The clonotype comes from an adult who received the AZD1222 COVID-19 vaccine. V is TRBV5-1 and J is TRBJ1-1; D is undetermined. The source was peripheral blood, collected 28 days after the second AZD1222 dose. The DNA of the CDR3 is TGCGCCAGCAGCCTCTTATCGAACACTGAAGCTTTCTTT. Translation: CASSLLSNTEAFF.